At least ten counts were recorded for the clone carrying this TCR beta chain. Its specificity is not known. The library came from three nested PCR rounds adapted from ARM-PCR protocols. Via MiXCR, TCRdb re-called the multiplex PCR reads, giving one row per CDR3 protein. This sample has over 100,000 distinct CDR3 sequences, with around 80% found just once. This sample's RNA came from whole unsorted tissue. Trimming took 5 bases from V and 0 from J, leaving 10 bases between them. Germline CDR1 reads MNHEY; CDR2 reads SVGEGT. CDR3 length: 15 residues. The data were obtained in a study of tumor and adjacent non-tumor tissue in lung cancer. Study conclusions and caveats: In normal lung, the top 100 clones were significantly more dominant than in tumor. Compared with tumor, normal lung showed significantly lower TCR diversity. Tumor TCR diversity, when higher, was linked to shorter survival.

Sequenced input: lung tumor tissue. The sequence derives from an older woman with non-small cell lung cancer. The chain joins TRBV6-2 or TRBV6-3 to TRBJ2-2; D is unclear. CDR3 coding DNA: TGTGCCAGCAGTCCTCATGACCCGAACACCGGGGAGCTGTTTTTT. It codes for CASSPHDPNTGELFF.